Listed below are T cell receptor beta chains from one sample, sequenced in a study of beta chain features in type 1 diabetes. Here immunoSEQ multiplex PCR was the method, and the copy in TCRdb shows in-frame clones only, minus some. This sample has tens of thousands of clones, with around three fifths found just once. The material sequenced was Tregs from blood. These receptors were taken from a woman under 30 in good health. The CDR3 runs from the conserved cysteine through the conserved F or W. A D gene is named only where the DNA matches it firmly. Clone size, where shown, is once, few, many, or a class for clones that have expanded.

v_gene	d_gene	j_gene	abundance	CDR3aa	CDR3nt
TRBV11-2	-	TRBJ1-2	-	CASSLDWGGFDGYTF	TGTGCCAGCAGCTTAGACTGGGGGGGCTTCGACGGCTACACCTTC
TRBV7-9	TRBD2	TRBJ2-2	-	CASSAAGTSGSFGGELFF	TGTGCCAGCAGTGCAGCCGGGACTAGCGGGAGTTTCGGCGGGGAGCTGTTTTTT
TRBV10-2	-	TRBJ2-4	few	CASSGQFPKNIQYF	TGCGCCAGCAGTGGACAGTTTCCCAAAAACATTCAGTACTTC
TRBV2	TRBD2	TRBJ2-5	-	CASNLAGGQETQYF	TGTGCCAGCAATCTGGCGGGGGGGCAGGAGACCCAGTACTTC
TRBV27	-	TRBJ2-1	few	CASSFKQGPYNEQFF	TGTGCCAGCAGTTTCAAACAGGGCCCCTACAATGAGCAGTTCTTC
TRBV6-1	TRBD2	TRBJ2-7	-	CASSGPPVAGGRLGYEQYF	TGTGCCAGCAGTGGGCCTCCGGTAGCGGGAGGGCGGTTGGGATACGAGCAGTACTTC
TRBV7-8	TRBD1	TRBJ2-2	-	CASSQGQGLNTGELFF	TGTGCCAGCAGCCAGGGACAGGGCCTTAACACCGGGGAGCTGTTTTTT
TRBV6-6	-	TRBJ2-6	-	CASRSRASGANVLTF	TGTGCCAGCAGATCAAGAGCCTCTGGGGCCAACGTCCTGACTTTC
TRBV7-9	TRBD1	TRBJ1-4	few	CASSRSTGQGDEKLFF	TGTGCCAGCAGCCGTTCGACGGGACAGGGGGATGAAAAACTGTTTTTT
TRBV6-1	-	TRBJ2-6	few	CASRGRGSGANVLTF	TGTGCCAGCAGGGGCCGGGGATCTGGGGCCAACGTCCTGACTTTC
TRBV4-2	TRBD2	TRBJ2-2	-	CASSQGLAGSANTGELFF	TGTGCCAGCAGCCAAGGGCTAGCGGGGAGCGCGAACACCGGGGAGCTGTTTTTT
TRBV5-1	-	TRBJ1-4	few	CASSLSAGRGEKLFF	TGCGCCAGCAGCTTGTCGGCGGGAAGAGGCGAAAAACTGTTTTTT
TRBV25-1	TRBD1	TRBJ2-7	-	CASQQGARRHEQYF	TGTGCCAGCCAACAGGGGGCGAGGAGGCACGAGCAGTACTTC
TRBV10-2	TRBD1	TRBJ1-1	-	CASRLQGAWFFGEAFF	TGCGCCAGCAGACTACAGGGGGCATGGTTTTTTGGTGAAGCTTTCTTT
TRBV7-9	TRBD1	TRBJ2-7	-	CASSRTGGYEQYF	TGTGCCAGCAGCCGGACAGGGGGCTACGAGCAGTACTTC